Listed below are T cell receptor beta chains from one sample, sequenced in a study of T-cell reconstitution after alpha-beta-depleted transplantation in children. From the PCR reads, TCRdb called clonotypes with MiXCR, one entry per CDR3 protein. The repertoire holds roughly 500,000 distinct CDR3 sequences, about 31% seen once, with around 2.3% in the top ten. Here the sequenced sample was PBMCs from the stem cell graft donor, taken from the stem cell graft. The receptors were gathered from a human donor who donated a stem cell graft to a child with aplastic anemia. The CDR3 runs from the conserved cysteine through the conserved F or W. Each record gives: V gene, J gene, D gene, clone size, CDR3 protein, CDR3 DNA. A D gene is named only where the DNA matches it firmly. Rows may omit the clone size; those that give it use once, few, many or a size class.

TRBV6-1	TRBJ2-3	-	few	CASRRTATDTQYF	TGTGCCAGCAGGCGGACAGCTACAGATACGCAGTATTTT
TRBV12-3/TRBV12-4	TRBJ2-2	-	-	CASSFGLSANTGELFF	TGTGCCAGCAGTTTTGGTCTGAGCGCGAACACCGGGGAGCTGTTTTTT
TRBV5-1	TRBJ2-7	TRBD2	many	CASRTSGTYEQYF	TGTGCCAGCAGGACTAGCGGCACCTACGAGCAGTACTTC
TRBV20-1	TRBJ1-2	-	few	CSASWQGRGYTF	TGCAGTGCTAGTTGGCAGGGACGGGGCTACACCTTC
TRBV9	TRBJ1-5	-	-	CASSVGGKNQPQHF	TGTGCCAGCAGCGTTGGCGGGAAGAATCAGCCCCAGCATTTT
TRBV20-1	TRBJ2-1	TRBD2	-	CSADLGGSGRSRGYNEQFF	TGCAGTGCAGACCTGGGTGGTAGCGGGAGGAGTAGGGGCTACAATGAGCAGTTCTTC
TRBV19	TRBJ1-3	-	once	CASTKPGSDTIYF	TGTGCCAGTACCAAGCCAGGGTCGGACACCATATATTTT
TRBV12-3/TRBV12-4	TRBJ1-3	-	-	CASSLRESQGNTIYF	TGTGCCAGCAGTTTGAGGGAGAGCCAAGGAAACACCATATATTTT
TRBV20-1	TRBJ2-2	TRBD2	few	CSASGLVGGELFF	TGCAGTGCTTCGGGACTAGTGGGCGGGGAGCTGTTTTTT
TRBV10-3	TRBJ1-2	-	-	CAISEEGYGYTF	TGTGCCATCAGTGAGGAGGGCTATGGCTACACCTTC
TRBV11-2	TRBJ1-1	-	-	CASSSGRGRDTEAFF	TGTGCCAGCAGCTCAGGGAGGGGACGGGACACTGAAGCTTTCTTT
TRBV29-1	TRBJ2-7	-	few	CSVDVSGNRNEQYF	TGCAGCGTTGACGTAAGCGGTAATCGAAACGAGCAGTACTTC
TRBV7-6	TRBJ2-5	-	few	CASSEWGIQETQYF	TGTGCCAGCAGCGAATGGGGTATCCAAGAGACCCAGTACTTC
TRBV29-1	TRBJ1-2	TRBD1	few	CSVTQGAGGYTF	TGCAGCGTCACACAGGGGGCAGGAGGCTACACCTTC
TRBV6-5	TRBJ1-2	-	few	CASSYGDRPEDYGYTF	TGTGCCAGCAGTTATGGCGACAGGCCCGAGGACTATGGCTACACCTTC
TRBV20-1	TRBJ2-3	-	few	CSARTGSGTPGDTQYF	TGCAGTGCTAGGACCGGCTCTGGAACCCCCGGGGATACGCAGTATTTT
TRBV24-1	TRBJ2-4	TRBD1	-	CATSEPGQGGENIQYF	TGTGCCACCAGTGAGCCGGGACAGGGGGGTGAAAACATTCAGTACTTC
TRBV20-1	TRBJ2-1	TRBD2	few	CSAKALIPSGGHNEQFF	TGCAGTGCTAAGGCTCTCATCCCTAGCGGGGGGCACAATGAGCAGTTCTTC
TRBV27	TRBJ2-3	TRBD2	-	CASSHLAASTDTQYF	TGTGCCAGCAGTCACCTAGCGGCTAGCACAGATACGCAGTATTTT
TRBV29-1	TRBJ2-5	TRBD2	few	CSVEDWGSGETQYF	TGCAGCGTTGAAGATTGGGGTAGCGGGGAGACCCAGTACTTC
TRBV20-1	TRBJ2-3	TRBD2	few	CSADLRLAVSTDTQYF	TGCAGTGCTGATCTTAGACTAGCGGTTAGCACAGATACGCAGTATTTT
TRBV7-6	TRBJ1-3	-	-	CASKGSSGNTIYF	TGTGCCAGCAAGGGCAGCTCTGGAAACACCATATATTTT
TRBV5-1	TRBJ1-4	-	-	CASSLGPQMRGNYIEKLFF	TGCGCCAGCAGCTTGGGTCCCCAGATGAGGGGGAACTACATTGAAAAACTGTTTTTT
TRBV29-1	TRBJ2-7	-	few	CSVRRGEQYF	TGCAGCGTTAGGCGGGGCGAGCAGTACTTC
TRBV30	TRBJ1-1	TRBD1	-	CAWRVIWDRENTEAFF	TGTGCCTGGAGGGTAATATGGGACAGGGAGAACACTGAAGCTTTCTTT
TRBV28	TRBJ2-7	-	-	CASTDPLYEQYF	TGTGCCAGCACAGACCCGCTCTACGAGCAGTACTTC
TRBV29-1	TRBJ2-7	-	-	CSVGDSYYEQYF	TGCAGCGTTGGTGACAGCTACTACGAGCAGTACTTC